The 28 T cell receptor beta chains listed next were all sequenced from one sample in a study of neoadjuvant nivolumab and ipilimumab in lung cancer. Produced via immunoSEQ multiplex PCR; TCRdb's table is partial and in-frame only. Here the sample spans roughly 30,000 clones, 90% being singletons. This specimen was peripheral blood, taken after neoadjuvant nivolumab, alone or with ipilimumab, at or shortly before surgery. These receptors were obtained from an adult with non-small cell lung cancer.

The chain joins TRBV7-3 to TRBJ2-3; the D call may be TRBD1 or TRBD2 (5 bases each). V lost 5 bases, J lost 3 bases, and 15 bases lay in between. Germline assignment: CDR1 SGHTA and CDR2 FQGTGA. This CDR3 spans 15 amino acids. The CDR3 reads CASSPYGGGTDTQYF. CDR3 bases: TGTGCCAGCAGCCCCTATGGGGGTGGGACAGATACGCAGTATTTT.

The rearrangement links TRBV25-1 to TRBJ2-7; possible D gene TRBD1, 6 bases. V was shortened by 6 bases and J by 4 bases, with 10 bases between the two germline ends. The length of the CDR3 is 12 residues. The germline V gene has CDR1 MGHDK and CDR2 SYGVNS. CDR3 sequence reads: CASSSTGYEQYF. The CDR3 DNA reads TGTGCCAGCAGCTCGACAGGATACGAGCAGTACTTC.

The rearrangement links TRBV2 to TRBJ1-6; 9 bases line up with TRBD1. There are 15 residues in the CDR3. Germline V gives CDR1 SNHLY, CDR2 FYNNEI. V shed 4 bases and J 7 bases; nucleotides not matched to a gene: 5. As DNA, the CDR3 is TGTGCCAGCAGTGCCCTGGGACAGGGCAATTCACCCCTCCACTTT. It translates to CASSALGQGNSPLHF.

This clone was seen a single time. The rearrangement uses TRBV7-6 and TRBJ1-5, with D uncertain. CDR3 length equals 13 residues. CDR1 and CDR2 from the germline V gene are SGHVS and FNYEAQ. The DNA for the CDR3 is TGTGCGGGATTGGACTGGCGCCCTTGGCCCCAGCATTTT. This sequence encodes CAGLDWRPWPQHF.

CDR3 in DNA: TGTGCCAGCAGCTTGGGTTTTAATTCACCCCTCCACTTT. It specifies CASSLGFNSPLHF. V and J are TRBV7-8 and TRBJ1-6; D is unclear. The CDR3 is made up of 13 amino acids. The V gene's germline CDR1 is SGHVS and CDR2 FQNEAQ. The V and J ends lost 3 bases and 6 bases respectively, with 6 bases between them.

CDR3 in DNA: TGTGCCAGTAGTATACAGGGAATTAATTCACCCCTCCACTTT. It encodes CASSIQGINSPLHF. V gene TRBV19 combines with J gene TRBJ1-6, with D maybe TRBD1 (5 bases). Trimming removed 2 bases at V and 6 bases at J, with 8 bases between. This CDR3 comprises 14 residues. Germline-derived CDR1 and CDR2 are LNHDA and SQIVND (reference sequence).

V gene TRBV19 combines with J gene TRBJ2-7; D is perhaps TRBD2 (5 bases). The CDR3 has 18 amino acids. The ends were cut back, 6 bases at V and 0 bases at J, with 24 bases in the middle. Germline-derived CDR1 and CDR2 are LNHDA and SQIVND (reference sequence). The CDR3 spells CASSPSRRISMSSYEQYF. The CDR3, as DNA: TGTGCCAGTAGCCCTTCTAGGAGGATTTCAATGAGCTCCTACGAGCAGTACTTC.

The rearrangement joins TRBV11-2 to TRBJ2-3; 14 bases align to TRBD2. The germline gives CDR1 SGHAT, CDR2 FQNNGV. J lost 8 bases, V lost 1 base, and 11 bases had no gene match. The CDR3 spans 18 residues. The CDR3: CASSLAPGLAGGDRTQYF. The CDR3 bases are TGTGCCAGCAGCTTAGCCCCTGGACTAGCGGGGGGAGACCGTACGCAGTATTTT.

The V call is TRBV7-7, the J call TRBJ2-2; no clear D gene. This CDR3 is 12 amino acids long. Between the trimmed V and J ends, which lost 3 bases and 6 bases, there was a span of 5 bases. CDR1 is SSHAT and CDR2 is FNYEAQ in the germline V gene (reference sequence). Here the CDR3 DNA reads TGTGCCAGCAGCTTGTCTTCCGGGGAGCTGTTTTTT. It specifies CASSLSSGELFF.

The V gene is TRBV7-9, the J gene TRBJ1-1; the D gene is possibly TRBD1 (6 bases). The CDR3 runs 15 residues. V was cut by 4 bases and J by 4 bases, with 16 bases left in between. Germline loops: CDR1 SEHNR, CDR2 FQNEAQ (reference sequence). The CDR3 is CASSSRGGVGTEAFF. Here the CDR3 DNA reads TGTGCCAGCAGCTCTAGAGGGGGGGTTGGCACTGAAGCTTTCTTT.

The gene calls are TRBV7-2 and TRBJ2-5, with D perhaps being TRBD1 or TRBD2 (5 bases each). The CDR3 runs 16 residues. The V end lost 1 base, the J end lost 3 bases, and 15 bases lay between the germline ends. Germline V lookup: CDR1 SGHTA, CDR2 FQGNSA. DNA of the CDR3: TGTGCCAGCAGCTTAGAGGTGGGACGTAAGAAAGAGACCCAGTACTTC. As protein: CASSLEVGRKKETQYF.

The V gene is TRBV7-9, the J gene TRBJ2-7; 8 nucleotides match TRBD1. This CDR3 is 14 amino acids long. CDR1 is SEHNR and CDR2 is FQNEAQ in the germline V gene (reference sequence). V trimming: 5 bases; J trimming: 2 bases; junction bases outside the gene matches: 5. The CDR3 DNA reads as TGTGCCAGCAGCCCCACAGGGGGGACCTACGAGCAGTACTTC. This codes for CASSPTGGTYEQYF.

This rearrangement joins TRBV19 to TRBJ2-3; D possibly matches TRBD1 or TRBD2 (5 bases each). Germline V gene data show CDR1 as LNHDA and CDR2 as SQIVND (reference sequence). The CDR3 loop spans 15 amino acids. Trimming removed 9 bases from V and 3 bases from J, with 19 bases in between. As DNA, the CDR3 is TGTGCCAGCCCCCCGAGGGCCAAGGGGACAGATACGCAGTATTTT. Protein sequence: CASPPRAKGTDTQYF. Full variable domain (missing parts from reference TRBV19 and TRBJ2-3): DGGITQSPKYLFRKEGQNVTLSCEQNLNHDAMYWYRQDPGQGLRLIYYSQIVNDFQKGDIAEGYSVSREKKESFPLTVTSAQKNPTAFYLCASPPRAKGTDTQYFGPGTRLTVL.

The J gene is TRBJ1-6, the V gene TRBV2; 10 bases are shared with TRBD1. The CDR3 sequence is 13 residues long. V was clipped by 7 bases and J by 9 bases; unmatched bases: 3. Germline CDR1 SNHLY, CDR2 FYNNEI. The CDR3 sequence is CASNRDRGSPLHF. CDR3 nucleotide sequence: TGTGCCAGCAACCGGGACAGGGGTTCACCCCTCCACTTT.

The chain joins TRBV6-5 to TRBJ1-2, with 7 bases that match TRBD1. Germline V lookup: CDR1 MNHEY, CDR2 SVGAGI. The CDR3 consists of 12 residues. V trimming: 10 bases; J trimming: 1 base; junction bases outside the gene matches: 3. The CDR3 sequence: CATRQGNYGYTF. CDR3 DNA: TGTGCCACCCGACAGGGTAACTATGGCTACACCTTC.

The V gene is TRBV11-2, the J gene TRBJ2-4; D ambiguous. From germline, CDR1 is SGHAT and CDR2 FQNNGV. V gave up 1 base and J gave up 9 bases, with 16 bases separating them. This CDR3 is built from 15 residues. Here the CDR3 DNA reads TGTGCCAGCAGCTTAGGTGGCAAGCCCCCGGGCATTCAGTACTTC. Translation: CASSLGGKPPGIQYF.

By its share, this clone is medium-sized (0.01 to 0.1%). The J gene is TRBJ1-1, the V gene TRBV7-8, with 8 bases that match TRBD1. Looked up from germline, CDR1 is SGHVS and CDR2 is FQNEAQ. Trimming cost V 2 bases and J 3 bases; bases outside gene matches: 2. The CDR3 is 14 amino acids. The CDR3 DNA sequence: TGTGCCAGCAGCTTACAGGGGGCGGACACTGAAGCTTTCTTT. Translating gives CASSLQGADTEAFF.

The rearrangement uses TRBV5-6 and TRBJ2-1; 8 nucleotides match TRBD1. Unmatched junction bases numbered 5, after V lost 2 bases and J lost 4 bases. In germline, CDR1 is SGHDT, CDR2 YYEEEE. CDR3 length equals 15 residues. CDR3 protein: CASSLQGDLYNEQFF. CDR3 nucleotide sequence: TGTGCCAGCAGCTTACAGGGGGACCTATACAATGAGCAGTTCTTC.

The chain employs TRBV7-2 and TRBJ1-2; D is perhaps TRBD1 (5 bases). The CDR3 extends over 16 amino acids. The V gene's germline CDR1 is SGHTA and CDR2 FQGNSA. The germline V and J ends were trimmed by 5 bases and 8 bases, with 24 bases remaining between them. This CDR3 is CASSHRDRSKREGYTF. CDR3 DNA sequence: TGTGCCAGCAGCCACCGGGACCGCAGCAAAAGGGAGGGCTACACCTTC.

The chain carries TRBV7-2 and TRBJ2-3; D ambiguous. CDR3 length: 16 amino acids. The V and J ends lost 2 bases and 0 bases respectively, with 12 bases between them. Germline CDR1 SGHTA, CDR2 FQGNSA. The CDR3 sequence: CASSLSLGSSTDTQYF. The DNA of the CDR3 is TGTGCCAGCAGCTTAAGCCTAGGCTCTAGCACAGATACGCAGTATTTT.

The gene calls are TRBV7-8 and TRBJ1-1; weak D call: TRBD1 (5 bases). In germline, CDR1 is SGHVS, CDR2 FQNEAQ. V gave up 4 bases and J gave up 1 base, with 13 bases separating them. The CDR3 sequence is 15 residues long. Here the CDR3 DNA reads TGTGCCAGCAGCTCCGCACAACAGGAGAACACTGAAGCTTTCTTT. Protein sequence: CASSSAQQENTEAFF. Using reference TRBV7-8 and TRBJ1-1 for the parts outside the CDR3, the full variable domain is GAGVSQSPRYKVAKRGQDVALRCDPISGHVSLFWYQQALGQGPEFLTYFQNEAQLDKSGLPSDRFFAERPEGSVSTLKIQRTQQEDSAVYLCASSSAQQENTEAFFGQGTRLTVV.

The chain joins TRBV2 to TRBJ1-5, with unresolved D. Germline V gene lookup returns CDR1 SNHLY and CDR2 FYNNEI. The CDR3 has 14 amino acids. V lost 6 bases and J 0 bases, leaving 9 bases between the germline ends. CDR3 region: CASRDGGSNQPQHF. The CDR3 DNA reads TGTGCCAGCAGGGATGGAGGTAGCAATCAGCCCCAGCATTTT.

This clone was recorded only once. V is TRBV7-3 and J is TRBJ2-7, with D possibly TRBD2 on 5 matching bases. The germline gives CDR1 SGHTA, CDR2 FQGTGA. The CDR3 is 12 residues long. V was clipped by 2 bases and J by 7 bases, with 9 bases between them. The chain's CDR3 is CASSLGSGEQYF. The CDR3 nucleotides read TGTGCCAGCAGCTTAGGATCGGGAGAGCAGTACTTC.

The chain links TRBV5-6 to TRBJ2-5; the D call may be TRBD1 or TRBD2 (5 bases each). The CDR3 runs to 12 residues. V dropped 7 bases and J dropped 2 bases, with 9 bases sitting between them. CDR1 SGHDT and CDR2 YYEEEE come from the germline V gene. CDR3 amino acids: CASGWGQETQYF. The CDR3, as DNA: TGTGCCAGCGGCTGGGGGCAAGAGACCCAGTACTTC. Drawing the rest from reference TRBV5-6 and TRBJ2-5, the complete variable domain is DAGVTQSPTHLIKTRGQQVTLRCSPKSGHDTVSWYQQALGQGPQFIFQYYEEEERQRGNFPDRFSGHQFPNYSSELNVNALLLGDSALYLCASGWGQETQYFGPGTRLLVL.

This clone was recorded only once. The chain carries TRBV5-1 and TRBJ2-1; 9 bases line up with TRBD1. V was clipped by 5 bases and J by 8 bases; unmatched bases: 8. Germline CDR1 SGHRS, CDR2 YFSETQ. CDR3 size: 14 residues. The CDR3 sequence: CASSRDRGLDEQFF. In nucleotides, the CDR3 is TGCGCCAGCAGTCGTGACAGGGGGTTGGATGAGCAGTTCTTC.

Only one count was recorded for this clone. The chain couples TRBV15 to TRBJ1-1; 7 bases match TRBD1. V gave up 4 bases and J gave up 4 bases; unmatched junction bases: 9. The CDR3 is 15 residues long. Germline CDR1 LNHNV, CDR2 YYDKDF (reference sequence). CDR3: CATSTRTGGRTEAFF. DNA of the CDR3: TGTGCCACCAGCACCAGGACAGGAGGACGCACTGAAGCTTTCTTT.

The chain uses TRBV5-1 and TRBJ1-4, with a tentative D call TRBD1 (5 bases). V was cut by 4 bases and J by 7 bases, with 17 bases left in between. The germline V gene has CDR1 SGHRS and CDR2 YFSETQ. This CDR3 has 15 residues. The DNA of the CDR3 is TGCGCCAGCAGCCCGGAGGGACGAAATTTTGAAAAACTGTTTTTT. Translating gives CASSPEGRNFEKLFF.

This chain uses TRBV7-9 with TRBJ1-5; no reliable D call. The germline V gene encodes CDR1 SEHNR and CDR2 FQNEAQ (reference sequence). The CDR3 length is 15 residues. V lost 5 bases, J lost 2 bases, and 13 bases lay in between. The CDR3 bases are TGTGCCAGCAGCCAGGATGGTCTGGGCAATCAGCCCCAGCATTTT. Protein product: CASSQDGLGNQPQHF.